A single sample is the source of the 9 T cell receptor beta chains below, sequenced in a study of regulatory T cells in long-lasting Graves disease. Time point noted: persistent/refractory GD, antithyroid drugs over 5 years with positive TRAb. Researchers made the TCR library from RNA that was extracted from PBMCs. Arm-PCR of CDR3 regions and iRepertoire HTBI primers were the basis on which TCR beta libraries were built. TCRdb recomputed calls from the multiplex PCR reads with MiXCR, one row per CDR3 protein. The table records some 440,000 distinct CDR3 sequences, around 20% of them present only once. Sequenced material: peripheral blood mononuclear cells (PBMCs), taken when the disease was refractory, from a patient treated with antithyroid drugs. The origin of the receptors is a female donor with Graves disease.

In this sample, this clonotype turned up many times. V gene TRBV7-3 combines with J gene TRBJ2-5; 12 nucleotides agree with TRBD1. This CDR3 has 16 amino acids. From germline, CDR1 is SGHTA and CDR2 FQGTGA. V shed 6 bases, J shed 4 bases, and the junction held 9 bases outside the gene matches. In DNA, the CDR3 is TGTGCCAGCAGTCCCACCGGGACAGGGGGCGCAGAGACCCAGTACTTC. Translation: CASSPTGTGGAETQYF.

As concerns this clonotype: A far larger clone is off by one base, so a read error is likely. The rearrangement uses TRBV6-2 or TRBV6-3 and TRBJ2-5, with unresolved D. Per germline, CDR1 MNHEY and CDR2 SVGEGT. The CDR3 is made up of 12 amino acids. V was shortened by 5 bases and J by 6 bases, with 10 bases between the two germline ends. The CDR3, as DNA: TGTGCCAGCAGTCGGCCTAGGAAGACCCAGTACTTC. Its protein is CASSRPRKTQYF.

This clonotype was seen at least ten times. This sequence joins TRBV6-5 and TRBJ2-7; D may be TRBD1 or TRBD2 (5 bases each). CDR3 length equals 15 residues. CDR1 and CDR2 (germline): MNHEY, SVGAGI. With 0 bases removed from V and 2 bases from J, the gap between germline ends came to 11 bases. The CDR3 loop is CASSYSRGITYEQYF. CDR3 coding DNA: TGTGCCAGCAGTTACTCGAGGGGCATTACCTACGAGCAGTACTTC.

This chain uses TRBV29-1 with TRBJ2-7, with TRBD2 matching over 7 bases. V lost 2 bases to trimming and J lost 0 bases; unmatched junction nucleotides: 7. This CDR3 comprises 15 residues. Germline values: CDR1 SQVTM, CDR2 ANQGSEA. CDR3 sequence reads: CSVEQPAGFSYEQYF. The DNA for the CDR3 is TGCAGCGTTGAACAGCCAGCGGGATTCTCCTACGAGCAGTACTTC.

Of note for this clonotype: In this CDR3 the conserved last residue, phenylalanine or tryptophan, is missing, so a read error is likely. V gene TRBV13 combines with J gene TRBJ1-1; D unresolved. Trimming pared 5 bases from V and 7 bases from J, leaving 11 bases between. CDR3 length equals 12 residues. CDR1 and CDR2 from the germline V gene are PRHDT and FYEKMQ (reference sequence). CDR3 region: CASSHSGVEAFL. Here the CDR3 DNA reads TGTGCCAGCAGCCACAGCGGAGTTGAAGCTTTCCTT.

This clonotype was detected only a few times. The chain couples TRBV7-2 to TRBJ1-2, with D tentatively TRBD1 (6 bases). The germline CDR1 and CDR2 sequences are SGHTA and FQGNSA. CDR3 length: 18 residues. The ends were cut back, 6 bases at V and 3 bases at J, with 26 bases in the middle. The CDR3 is CASSSRVGRGGSYYGYTF. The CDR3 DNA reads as TGTGCCAGCAGTTCCAGGGTGGGCAGGGGAGGGTCTTACTATGGCTACACCTTC.

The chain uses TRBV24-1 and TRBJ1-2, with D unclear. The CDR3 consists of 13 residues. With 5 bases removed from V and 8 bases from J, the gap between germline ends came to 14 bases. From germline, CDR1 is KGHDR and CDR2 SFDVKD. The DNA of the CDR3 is TGTGCCACCAGTGGCCTACCCTCAGGCGGCTACACCTTC. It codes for CATSGLPSGGYTF.

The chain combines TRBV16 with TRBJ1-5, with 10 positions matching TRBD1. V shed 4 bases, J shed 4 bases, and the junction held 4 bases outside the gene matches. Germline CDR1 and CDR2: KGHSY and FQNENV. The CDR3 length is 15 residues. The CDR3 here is CASSPGTGANQPQHF. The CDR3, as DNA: TGTGCCAGCAGCCCCGGGACAGGGGCGAATCAGCCCCAGCATTTT. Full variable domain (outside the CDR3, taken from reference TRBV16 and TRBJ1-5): GEEVAQTPKHLVRGEGQKAKLYCAPIKGHSYVFWYQQVLKNEFKFLISFQNENVFDETGMPKERFSAKCLPNSPCSLEIQATKLEDSAVYFCASSPGTGANQPQHFGDGTRLSIL.

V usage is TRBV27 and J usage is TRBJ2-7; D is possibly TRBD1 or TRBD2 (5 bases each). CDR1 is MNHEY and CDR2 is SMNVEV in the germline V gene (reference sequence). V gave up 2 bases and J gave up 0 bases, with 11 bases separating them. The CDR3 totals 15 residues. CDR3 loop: CASSLGTESSYEQYF. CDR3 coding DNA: TGTGCCAGCAGTTTAGGGACGGAGAGCTCCTACGAGCAGTACTTC.